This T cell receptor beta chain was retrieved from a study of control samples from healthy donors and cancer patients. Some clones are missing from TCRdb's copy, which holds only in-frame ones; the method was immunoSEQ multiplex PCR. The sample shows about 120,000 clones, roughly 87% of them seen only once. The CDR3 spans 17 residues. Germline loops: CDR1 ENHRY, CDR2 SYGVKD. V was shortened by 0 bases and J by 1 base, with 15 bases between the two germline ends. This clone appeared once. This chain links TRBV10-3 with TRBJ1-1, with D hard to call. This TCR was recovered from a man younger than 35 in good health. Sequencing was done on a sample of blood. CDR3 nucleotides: TGTGCCATCAGTGAGTCGAGTACGGTAGGTAAGAACACTGAAGCTTTCTTT. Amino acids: CAISESSTVGKNTEAFF.